The 13 T cell receptor beta chains below come from one sample, sequenced in a study of T cells in tuberculosis. Generated by immunoSEQ multiplex PCR, the TCRdb table keeps only in-frame clones and is missing some. This table has about 20,000 clones, around 91% appearing once. Source material: PBMCs. These TCRs come from a donor between 5 and 29 years old with latent tuberculosis or without tuberculosis infection.

The V call is TRBV30, the J call TRBJ2-3; D possibly corresponds to TRBD2 (5 bases). From germline, CDR1 is GTSNPN and CDR2 SVGIG (reference sequence). V gave up 1 base and J gave up 4 bases, with 12 bases separating them. This CDR3 is 14 amino acids long. The DNA for the CDR3 is TGTGCCTGGAGTGGCGGGTCGACCCCAGATACGCAGTATTTT. It translates to CAWSGGSTPDTQYF.

A note on this clone: One end of the junction varies from germline; a read error may be responsible. The V gene is TRBV19, the J gene TRBJ1-2; D may be TRBD1 (6 bases). Germline CDR1 reads LNHDA; CDR2 reads SQIVND (reference sequence). The CDR3 totals 12 residues. The CDR3 nucleotides are TGTGCCACAACGGGCAGGGAGGGGGTGAGGGGCTTC. It codes for CATTGREGVRGF. The variable domain in full, with the rest retrieved from reference TRBV19 and TRBJ1-2, is DGGITQSPKYLFRKEGQNVTLSCEQNLNHDAMYWYRQDPGQGLRLIYYSQIVNDFQKGDIAEGYSVSREKKESFPLTVTSAQKNPTAFYLCATTGREGVRGFGSGTRLTVV.

The CDR3 protein is CASSPTGINEKLFF. CDR3 DNA: TGTGCCAGTAGCCCGACAGGAATCAATGAAAAACTGTTTTTT. The chain couples TRBV19 to TRBJ1-4; D is possibly TRBD1 (6 bases). The CDR3 runs 14 residues. Trimming took off 6 bases at V and 5 bases at J, with 13 bases between the two ends. CDR1 is LNHDA, CDR2 SQIVND, per germline (reference sequence).

This chain links TRBV4-1 with TRBJ2-6; TRBD1 matches 7 bases. V shed 2 bases, J shed 0 bases, and the junction held 13 bases outside the gene matches. The CDR3 totals 20 residues. The V gene's germline CDR1 is MGHRA and CDR2 YSYEKL. DNA of the CDR3: TGCGCCAGCAGCCAACCCCTTCGAGGGGGCGAAGACTCTGGGGCCAACGTCCTGACTTTC. Translated, it gives CASSQPLRGGEDSGANVLTF.

The chain combines TRBV5-4 with TRBJ1-3; tentative D call: TRBD1 (6 bases). The CDR3 runs to 16 residues. Germline CDR1 reads SGHNT; CDR2 reads YYREEE (reference sequence). V lost 4 bases to trimming and J lost 3 bases, with 17 bases between them. The CDR3 DNA follows: TGTGCCAGCAGCCAGACAAGGACAGCTATTGGAAACACCATATATTTT. It yields the protein CASSQTRTAIGNTIYF.

The gene calls are TRBV2 and TRBJ1-1; 7 bases match TRBD1. The CDR3 is 14 amino acids. The J segment lost 3 bases and the V segment lost 4 bases, leaving 5 bases of the junction unmatched. Germline V CDR1 and CDR2: SNHLY, FYNNEI. CDR3 coding DNA: TGTGCCAGCAGTGGACAGGGAACACACACTGAAGCTTTCTTT. This gives the protein CASSGQGTHTEAFF. The whole variable domain, remainder taken from reference TRBV2 and TRBJ1-1, is EPEVTQTPSHQVTQMGQEVILRCVPISNHLYFYWYRQILGQKVEFLVSFYNNEISEKSEIFDDQFSVERPDGSNFTLKIRSTKLEDSAMYFCASSGQGTHTEAFFGQGTRLTVV.

The rearrangement links TRBV7-8 to TRBJ2-1, with no clear D. The CDR3 contains 14 residues. The germline gives CDR1 SGHVS, CDR2 FQNEAQ. V lost 2 bases and J 6 bases, leaving 11 bases between the germline ends. The CDR3 coding sequence is TGTGCCAGCAGCTTAAGTAGGTCGGGCAATGAGCAGTTCTTC. Protein product: CASSLSRSGNEQFF. The variable domain in full, with the rest retrieved from reference TRBV7-8 and TRBJ2-1, is GAGVSQSPRYKVAKRGQDVALRCDPISGHVSLFWYQQALGQGPEFLTYFQNEAQLDKSGLPSDRFFAERPEGSVSTLKIQRTQQEDSAVYLCASSLSRSGNEQFFGPGTRLTVL.

The J gene is TRBJ2-7, the V gene TRBV25-1, with 7 positions matching TRBD2. The V gene's germline CDR1 is MGHDK and CDR2 SYGVNS. CDR3 length: 14 amino acids. V was clipped by 3 bases and J by 2 bases; unmatched bases: 4. CDR3 DNA sequence: TGTGCCAGCAGTGAGGGGGGGAACACCTACGAGCAGTACTTC. Its protein is CASSEGGNTYEQYF.

This clone counts as medium-sized. CDR3 DNA: TGTGCCTGGAGGGTCGGCTATGGCTACACCTTC. The encoded protein is CAWRVGYGYTF. The gene calls are TRBV30 and TRBJ1-2; D ambiguous. Germline V gives CDR1 GTSNPN, CDR2 SVGIG (reference sequence). The CDR3 spans 11 residues. The germline V and J ends were trimmed by 3 bases and 4 bases, with 6 bases remaining between them.

The chain joins TRBV4-1 to TRBJ2-3; D perhaps matches TRBD1 (5 bases). In germline, CDR1 is MGHRA, CDR2 YSYEKL. The CDR3 loop spans 15 amino acids. V lost 6 bases, J lost 1 base, and 14 bases lay in between. CDR3 nucleotides: TGCGCCAGCAGGAAACAGGAGTGGGGCACAGATACGCAGTATTTT. It specifies CASRKQEWGTDTQYF.

J is TRBJ2-3 and V is TRBV6-1; D perhaps matches TRBD2 (7 bases). Germline V CDR1 and CDR2: MNHNS, SASEGT. With 8 bases removed from V and 7 bases from J, the gap between germline ends came to 16 bases. The CDR3 sequence is 13 residues long. CDR3 region: CASFPSGGHTQYF. The DNA of the CDR3 is TGTGCCAGCTTCCCCTCCGGGGGGCATACGCAGTATTTT.

The gene calls are TRBV6-5 and TRBJ1-1; D may be TRBD1 (5 bases). CDR1 is MNHEY, CDR2 SVGAGI, per germline. V dropped 2 bases and J dropped 1 base, with 8 bases sitting between them. The CDR3 loop spans 14 amino acids. In nucleotides, the CDR3 is TGTGCCAGCAGTTACGCCAGGGAGAACACTGAAGCTTTCTTT. It yields the protein CASSYARENTEAFF.

V usage is TRBV7-3 and J usage is TRBJ1-1; no clear D gene. CDR1 SGHTA and CDR2 FQGTGA come from the germline V gene. The V end lost 1 base, the J end lost 0 bases, and 6 bases lay between the germline ends. This CDR3 is 14 amino acids long. CDR3 sequence reads: CASSLSGMNTEAFF. DNA for the CDR3: TGTGCCAGCAGCTTAAGCGGAATGAACACTGAAGCTTTCTTT.